This TCR beta chain was identified during a study of T cell responses to AZD1222 COVID-19 vaccine. CDR3 size: 15 residues. Germline CDR1 is SGHVS and CDR2 is FNYEAQ. V gave up 4 bases and J gave up 2 bases; unmatched junction bases: 6. Concerning this clone itself: What it binds is unknown.

Findings of the study overall: Spike regions recognized by vaccine-associated CD4 TCRs spanned the protein, led by 160-218 and 743-854.

Clones were read by immunoSEQ multiplex PCR, and TCRdb kept only the in-frame ones, dropping some. Of some 110,000 clones in the sample, 80% to 90% were seen once. The sample consisted of peripheral blood, taken on day 0 of AZD1222 vaccination. The rearrangement links TRBV7-6 to TRBJ2-7; TRBD2 matches at 9 bases. This sequence was found in an adult in good health. The CDR3 reads CASSSTSGRAYEQYF. The CDR3 region has the DNA TGTGCCAGCAGCTCGACTAGCGGTAGGGCCTACGAGCAGTACTTC.